These 11 T cell receptor beta chains were sequenced from one sample in a study of blood T cell repertoires in COVID-19. TCRdb's table, derived via immunoSEQ multiplex PCR, lists solely in-frame clones and lacks some. The sample records over 75,000 clones, about 84% being singletons. Sequenced material: peripheral blood. These receptors were obtained from a human donor in a cohort sampled during active COVID-19.

This sequence joins TRBV28 and TRBJ1-2, with 8 positions matching TRBD1. The CDR3 runs to 13 residues. V dropped 6 bases and J dropped 1; count of bases not matched to a gene: 1. Germline lookup yields CDR1 MDHEN and CDR2 SYDVKM. CDR3 residues: CASRDRVNYGYTF. The CDR3 coding sequence is TGTGCCAGCAGGGACAGGGTTAACTATGGCTACACCTTC.

Concerning this clone itself: The same CDR3 can be traced to other DNA sequences in this sample. The CDR3 DNA reads TGCGCCAGCAGCCTGGGGGCGGGGGCCTCCTACGAGCAGTACTTC. It is translated as CASSLGAGASYEQYF. The chain recombines TRBV5-1 with TRBJ2-7; weak D call: TRBD2 (7 bases). The CDR3 covers 15 residues. Germline V gene lookup returns CDR1 SGHRS and CDR2 YFSETQ. Trimming cost V 4 bases and J 0 bases, with 14 bases left between them.

The rearrangement joins TRBV6-4 to TRBJ2-6; 7 positions match TRBD2. V shed 4 bases, J shed 0 bases, and the junction held 6 bases outside the gene matches. The CDR3 loop spans 17 amino acids. Germline CDR1 is MRHNA and CDR2 is SNTAGT. DNA for the CDR3: TGTGCCAGCAGTGTAATGGGGACTACCTCTGGGGCCAACGTCCTGACTTTC. Translation: CASSVMGTTSGANVLTF.

This chain uses TRBV18 with TRBJ2-5; the match to TRBD1 covers 9 bases. Germline V lookup: CDR1 KGHSH, CDR2 LQKENI. The CDR3 runs to 14 residues. Trimming at V came to 3 bases and at J to 4 bases, leaving 3 bases not matched to a gene. Written as DNA, the CDR3 is TGTGCCAGCTCACCCGGACAGGGGATAGAGACCCAGTACTTC. It translates to CASSPGQGIETQYF.

This chain connects TRBV5-1 to TRBJ2-1, with 7 bases aligning to TRBD2. The J segment lost 7 bases and the V segment lost 4 bases, leaving 5 bases of the junction unmatched. The CDR3 runs 13 residues. The germline V gene has CDR1 SGHRS and CDR2 YFSETQ. This CDR3 is CASSHPGGNEQFF. CDR3 DNA: TGCGCCAGCAGCCACCCCGGGGGGAATGAGCAGTTCTTC.

The V and J genes are TRBV28 and TRBJ2-7; the match to TRBD2 covers 10 bases. Germline V CDR1 and CDR2: MDHEN, SYDVKM. The length of the CDR3 is 15 residues. The ends lost 4 bases at V and 3 bases at J; junction bases unmatched: 6. CDR3 bases: TGTGCCAGCAGTTCCCTAGCGGGAGCTCGCTACGAGCAGTACTTC. Encoded protein: CASSSLAGARYEQYF.

The chain links TRBV5-6 to TRBJ2-5, with D possibly matching TRBD1 (6 bases). V was shortened by 4 bases and J by 5 bases, with 12 bases between the two germline ends. This CDR3 has 13 amino acids. Per the germline V gene, CDR1 is SGHDT and CDR2 is YYEEEE. The CDR3 DNA is TGTGCCAGCAGCAGAAGGACAGTTGAGACCCAGTACTTC. Translated: CASSRRTVETQYF.

The chain employs TRBV6-2 or TRBV6-3 and TRBJ2-3; 15 positions match TRBD2. CDR1 MNHEY and CDR2 SVGEGT come from the germline V gene. This CDR3 has 17 amino acids. V trimming: 0 bases; J trimming: 6 bases; junction bases outside the gene matches: 4. The CDR3 region is CASSYSGLAGGFDTQYF. CDR3 coding DNA: TGTGCCAGCAGTTACTCGGGACTAGCGGGAGGATTTGATACGCAGTATTTT.

CDR3 sequence (DNA): TGTGCCAGCAGCTACGGACTAGCGGGAGTCCCAGAGACCCAGTACTTC. Translating it yields CASSYGLAGVPETQYF. This rearrangement joins TRBV7-9 to TRBJ2-5, with 13 nucleotides matching TRBD2. In germline, CDR1 is SEHNR, CDR2 FQNEAQ (reference sequence). The CDR3 consists of 16 residues. The junction had 6 bases not matched to a gene; V was cut back by 4 bases and J by 4 bases.

A single count supports this clone. The V and J genes are TRBV18 and TRBJ2-5; 9 bases are shared with TRBD2. J lost 1 base, V lost 2 bases, and 17 bases had no gene match. This CDR3 is built from 20 residues. Germline CDR1 and CDR2: KGHSH and LQKENI. The CDR3 DNA is TGTGCCAGCTCACCAAATTCAGGGTCTAGCGGGGCGATACCCCAAGAGACCCAGTACTTC. It specifies CASSPNSGSSGAIPQETQYF.

The chain uses TRBV6-2 or TRBV6-3 and TRBJ2-7; 11 bases line up with TRBD2. This CDR3 is 15 amino acids long. Trimming removed 5 bases from V and 2 bases from J; junction bases left unmatched: 5. CDR1 and CDR2 (germline): MNHEY, SVGEGT. CDR3 in DNA: TGTGCCAGCAGTCTACTAGCGGGAGAACCCTACGAGCAGTACTTC. Encoded protein: CASSLLAGEPYEQYF.